This entry describes one T cell receptor (beta chain). What it binds is not known. This sample was included in a study of shared clonotypes between healthy human individuals. The method was immunoSEQ multiplex PCR; TCRdb's version includes in-frame clones alone and lacks a portion of them. The table has 1.4 million to 1.5 million clones, around 97% seen once. The study drew all its donors from Caucasian adults living in Nashville, Tennessee. Overall study findings and caveats: Estimated clonotype richness was generally higher in naive than memory subsets. Across a few donors, naive CD4 shared 5% to 6%, naive CD8 around 3.8%, memory CD4 over 2%, memory CD8 roughly 0.37%. Sampling used blood alone; tissue repertoires probably differ.

The sample comprised naive CD4+ T cells sorted from blood. Subset specified: CD45RA+ positively selected. The sequence was obtained from a man aged 25-40 years in good health.

The CDR3 DNA reads as TGTGCCAGCCGGGACAGGCTCTACGAGCAGTACTTC. Amino acid sequence: CASRDRLYEQYF. The chain employs TRBV2 and TRBJ2-7, with TRBD1 matching 8 bases. Germline CDR1 is SNHLY and CDR2 is FYNNEI. The trim removed 8 bases at V and 3 bases at J, leaving 3 bases unmatched. CDR3 length: 12 amino acids.